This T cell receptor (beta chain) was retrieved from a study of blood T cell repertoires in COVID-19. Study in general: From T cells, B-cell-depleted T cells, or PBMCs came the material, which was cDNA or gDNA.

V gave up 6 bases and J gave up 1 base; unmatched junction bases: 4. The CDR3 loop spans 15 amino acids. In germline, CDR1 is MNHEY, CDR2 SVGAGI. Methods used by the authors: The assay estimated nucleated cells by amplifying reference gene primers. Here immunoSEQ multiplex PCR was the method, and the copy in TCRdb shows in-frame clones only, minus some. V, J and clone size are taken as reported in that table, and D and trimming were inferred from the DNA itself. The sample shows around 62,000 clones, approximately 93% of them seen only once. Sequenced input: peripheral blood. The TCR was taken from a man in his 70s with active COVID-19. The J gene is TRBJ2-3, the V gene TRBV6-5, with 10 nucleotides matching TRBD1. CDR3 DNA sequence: TGTGCCAGCAGCGCCGGGACAGGGGGCACAGATACGCAGTATTTT. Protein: CASSAGTGGTDTQYF.